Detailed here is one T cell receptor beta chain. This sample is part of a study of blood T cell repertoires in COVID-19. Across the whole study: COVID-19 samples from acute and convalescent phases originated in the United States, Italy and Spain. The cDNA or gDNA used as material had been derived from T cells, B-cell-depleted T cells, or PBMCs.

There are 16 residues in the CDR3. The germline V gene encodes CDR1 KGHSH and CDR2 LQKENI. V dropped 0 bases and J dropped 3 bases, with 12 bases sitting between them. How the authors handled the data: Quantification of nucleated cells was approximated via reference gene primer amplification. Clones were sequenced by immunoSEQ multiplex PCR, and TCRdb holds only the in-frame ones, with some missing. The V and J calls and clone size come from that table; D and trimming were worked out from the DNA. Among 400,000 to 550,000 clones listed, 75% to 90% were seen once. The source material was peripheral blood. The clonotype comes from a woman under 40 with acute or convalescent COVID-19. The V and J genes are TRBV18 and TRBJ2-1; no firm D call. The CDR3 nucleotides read TGTGCCAGCTCACCACCGGGCAGACCGTTCTACAATGAGCAGTTCTTC. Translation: CASSPPGRPFYNEQFF. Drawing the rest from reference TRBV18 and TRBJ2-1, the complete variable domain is NAGVMQNPRHLVRRRGQEARLRCSPMKGHSHVYWYRQLPEEGLKFMVYLQKENIIDESGMPKERFSAEFPKEGPSILRIQQVVRGDSAAYFCASSPPGRPFYNEQFFGPGTRLTVL.